The 23 T cell receptor beta chains listed next were all sequenced from one sample in a study of vaccination and CD4 T cells after COVID-19. Their specific antigens are unknown. The Oncomine TCR Beta short-read assay sequenced DNA from cultured CD4+ T cells. TCRdb re-derived calls from the PCR reads in MiXCR, one entry per CDR3 protein. This sample has approximately 16,000 distinct CDR3 sequences, with roughly 59% found just once. The treatment was: roughly 11-day PBMC culture with coronavirus spike peptide pools or control peptides (ViraFEST assay). The sequencing sample was made of CD4+ T cells from blood, cultured in vitro. These receptors were taken from a human donor who had recovered from COVID-19.

The CDR3 protein is CSARTKPTGKSPLHF. As DNA, the CDR3 is TGCAGTGCTAGAACCAAGCCTACAGGAAAGTCACCCCTCCACTTT. The chain uses TRBV20-1 and TRBJ1-6; maybe TRBD1 (5 bases). Per germline, CDR1 DFQATT and CDR2 SNEGSKA (reference sequence). The CDR3 consists of 15 residues. V was pared by 2 bases and J by 10 bases, with 18 bases between.

The rearrangement uses TRBV20-1 and TRBJ1-2; D might be TRBD1 (6 bases). The CDR3 consists of 14 residues. Trimming removed 6 bases at V and 7 bases at J, with 21 bases between. Germline values: CDR1 DFQATT, CDR2 SNEGSKA (reference sequence). The CDR3 spells CSAGVAGEASGYTF. The CDR3 DNA sequence: TGCAGTGCCGGGGTGGCAGGGGAAGCGAGTGGCTACACCTTC.

The chain has TRBV20-1 and TRBJ2-1; D possibly uses TRBD1 or TRBD2 (5 bases each). Germline V gene data show CDR1 as DFQATT and CDR2 as SNEGSKA (reference sequence). CDR3 length: 15 residues. V gave up 0 bases and J gave up 7 bases, with 16 bases separating them. The CDR3 here is CSARDQGVSWNEQFF. CDR3 coding DNA: TGCAGTGCTAGAGATCAGGGAGTAAGTTGGAATGAGCAGTTCTTC.

V is TRBV10-1 and J is TRBJ2-7; perhaps TRBD2 as D (5 bases). The CDR3 is 13 residues long. The V end lost 4 bases, the J end lost 2 bases, and 9 bases lay between the germline ends. Germline V gene sequence: CDR1 WNHNN, CDR2 SYGVQD (reference sequence). The CDR3 coding sequence is TGCGCCAGCAGTGCCGGGGAAGCCTACGAGCAGTACTTC. Protein sequence: CASSAGEAYEQYF.

V is TRBV2 and J is TRBJ2-3, with TRBD1 matching 11 bases. V was clipped by 5 bases and J by 4 bases; unmatched bases: 2. This CDR3 comprises 14 residues. In germline, CDR1 is SNHLY, CDR2 FYNNEI. The CDR3 DNA reads TGTGCCAGCAGTTGGACAGGGGGCGCAGATACGCAGTATTTT. Translation: CASSWTGGADTQYF.

J is TRBJ1-2 and V is TRBV6-1, with TRBD1 as a possible D gene (5 bases). The germline V and J ends were trimmed by 9 bases and 1 base, with 15 bases remaining between them. CDR1 MNHNS and CDR2 SASEGT come from the germline V gene. The CDR3 has 14 amino acids. As DNA, the CDR3 is TGTGCCAGTTCCTCAAGTCAGGGTAACTATGGCTACACCTTC. Encoded protein: CASSSSQGNYGYTF.

This clonotype was observed once. The chain employs TRBV20-1 and TRBJ2-1; the D gene is possibly TRBD2 (5 bases). V lost 1 base to trimming and J lost 3 bases, with 25 bases between them. Germline lookup yields CDR1 DFQATT and CDR2 SNEGSKA (reference sequence). The CDR3 sequence is 19 residues long. For the CDR3, the DNA is TGCAGTGCTAGAGTATTAGGCCAGCGGCCTGAGTCGGACTACAATGAGCAGTTCTTC. It specifies CSARVLGQRPESDYNEQFF.

This clonotype is judged medium-sized (0.01 to 0.1%). The chain employs TRBV3-1 and TRBJ1-1; no clear D. Trimming took off 4 bases at V and 5 bases at J, with 11 bases between the two ends. Germline V CDR1 and CDR2: LGHDT, YNNKEL (reference sequence). The CDR3 spans 13 residues. For the CDR3, the DNA is TGTGCCAGCAGCCCTATGTGGGGAACTGAAGCTTTCTTT. Translated, it gives CASSPMWGTEAFF. Full variable domain (outside the CDR3, taken from reference TRBV3-1 and TRBJ1-1): DTAVSQTPKYLVTQMGNDKSIKCEQNLGHDTMYWYKQDSKKFLKIMFSYNNKELIINETVPNRFSPKSPDKAHLNLHINSLELGDSAVYFCASSPMWGTEAFFGQGTRLTVV.

The CDR3 nucleotides read TGTGCCAGCAGAGTGGGCCAGGCCTACACTGAAGCTTTCTTT. Translating gives CASRVGQAYTEAFF. This sequence joins TRBV28 and TRBJ1-1; D call uncertain. Germline V gene sequence: CDR1 MDHEN, CDR2 SYDVKM. The CDR3 covers 14 residues. With 6 bases removed from V and 3 bases from J, the gap between germline ends came to 14 bases.

This clonotype was detected once. The chain carries TRBV21-1 and TRBJ2-4; TRBD1 was called by the table and not checked on the DNA. TRBV21-1 is a listed pseudogene. The CDR3 runs 16 residues. DNA of the CDR3: TGTGCCAGCAGCAACCGGGACAGTCTAGCCAAAAACATTCAGTACTTC. Protein product: CASSNRDSLAKNIQYF.

This chain uses TRBV30 with TRBJ2-5; the D gene could be TRBD1 or TRBD2 (5 bases each). V was trimmed by 2 bases and J by 1 base, leaving 20 bases between them. The V gene's germline CDR1 is GTSNPN and CDR2 SVGIG (reference sequence). This CDR3 has 17 amino acids. CDR3: CAWSTAFGTRPQETQYF. CDR3 nucleotide sequence: TGTGCCTGGAGTACAGCATTCGGGACCCGACCCCAAGAGACCCAGTACTTC.

This clonotype was recorded once. The chain is built from TRBV6-1 and TRBJ2-7; D may be TRBD2 (5 bases). Trimming left V 5 bases short and J 1 base short, with 12 bases between. The CDR3 length is 14 residues. The germline gives CDR1 MNHNS, CDR2 SASEGT. The DNA for the CDR3 is TGTGCCAGCAGTCCCCCGACTAATTCCTACGAGCAGTACTTC. Translated, it gives CASSPPTNSYEQYF.

This clonotype appeared a few times. The J gene is TRBJ2-2, the V gene TRBV7-3, with D tentatively TRBD2 (6 bases). Germline CDR1 reads SGHTA; CDR2 reads FQGTGA. The CDR3 totals 13 residues. V was shortened by 5 bases and J by 4 bases, with 8 bases between the two germline ends. CDR3 nucleotide sequence: TGTGCCAGCAGCCGGGACTTCACCGGGGAGCTGTTTTTT. Its protein product is CASSRDFTGELFF.

A few counts support this clonotype. The V call is TRBV7-9, the J call TRBJ1-1, with a tentative D call TRBD1 (5 bases). CDR3 size: 14 residues. V was shortened by 0 bases and J by 10 bases, with 15 bases between the two germline ends. Germline V gene lookup returns CDR1 SEHNR and CDR2 FQNEAQ (reference sequence). CDR3 coding DNA: TGTGCCAGCAGCTTAGCAGGGGCGTCCTGGACAGCTTTCTTT. It specifies CASSLAGASWTAFF.

This clonotype was detected only a few times. This sequence joins TRBV2 and TRBJ2-2; no clear D gene. V lost 7 bases and J 1 base, leaving 10 bases between the germline ends. Per the germline V gene, CDR1 is SNHLY and CDR2 is FYNNEI. This CDR3 comprises 14 residues. The CDR3 is CASIGLVNTGELFF. The CDR3 nucleotides are TGTGCCAGCATCGGTCTAGTGAACACCGGGGAGCTGTTTTTT.

The genes are TRBV20-1 and TRBJ1-4; 10 nucleotides match TRBD1. This CDR3 is 13 amino acids long. Germline CDR1 reads DFQATT; CDR2 reads SNEGSKA (reference sequence). Trimming took 7 bases from V and 5 from J; bases not matched to a gene: 4. This CDR3 reads CSVGGQGNEKLFF. The CDR3 region has the DNA TGCAGTGTAGGGGGACAGGGGAATGAAAAACTGTTTTTT.

This chain links TRBV5-4 with TRBJ1-2; D is possibly TRBD1 (5 bases). V was shortened by 4 bases and J by 1 base, with 11 bases between the two germline ends. The CDR3 extends over 14 amino acids. The germline CDR1 and CDR2 sequences are SGHNT and YYREEE (reference sequence). In DNA form, the CDR3 reads TGTGCCAGCAGCACCGGGACTATTAACTATGGCTACACCTTC. Translation: CASSTGTINYGYTF.

The chain uses TRBV6-5 and TRBJ2-2; D ambiguous. This CDR3 comprises 15 residues. CDR1 MNHEY and CDR2 SVGAGI come from the germline V gene. Trimming removed 4 bases from V and 4 bases from J, with 13 bases in between. CDR3: CASSSLAPFTGELFF. The CDR3 bases are TGTGCCAGCAGTTCTCTGGCCCCATTCACCGGGGAGCTGTTTTTT.

The J gene is TRBJ2-2, the V gene TRBV19; TRBD2 matches at 11 bases. J gave up 6 bases and V 3 bases, and 9 bases lay outside the gene matches. Looked up from germline, CDR1 is LNHDA and CDR2 is SQIVND (reference sequence). The CDR3 is made up of 17 amino acids. The CDR3 is CASSMEIAGGVPGELFF. CDR3 nucleotide sequence: TGTGCCAGTAGTATGGAGATAGCGGGAGGGGTCCCCGGGGAGCTGTTTTTT.

This clonotype was observed a few times. The chain couples TRBV6-2 or TRBV6-3 to TRBJ1-1, with a possible D match to TRBD1 (5 bases). Between the trimmed V and J ends, which lost 2 bases and 11 bases, there was a span of 15 bases. Germline V gene lookup returns CDR1 MNHEY and CDR2 SVGEGT. The length of the CDR3 is 13 residues. CDR3 DNA: TGTGCCAGCAGTTACGAGAGGGGATCTCGGGCTTTCTTT. This sequence encodes CASSYERGSRAFF.

The chain couples TRBV6-1 to TRBJ1-1; tentative D call: TRBD1 (5 bases). The length of the CDR3 is 17 residues. Germline V lookup: CDR1 MNHNS, CDR2 SASEGT. The ends were cut back, 7 bases at V and 0 bases at J, with 21 bases in the middle. CDR3 nucleotide sequence: TGTGCCAGCACCTTACCCCCGGCAACAGGAGTGAACACTGAAGCTTTCTTT. It yields the protein CASTLPPATGVNTEAFF.

This rearrangement joins TRBV10-3 to TRBJ1-5; a weak D match, TRBD1 (5 bases). This CDR3 is built from 15 residues. Looked up from germline, CDR1 is ENHRY and CDR2 is SYGVKD. The V end lost 3 bases, the J end lost 5 bases, and 14 bases lay between the germline ends. The CDR3 sequence: CAISEGSTGDQPQHF. CDR3 sequence (DNA): TGTGCCATCAGTGAAGGCTCGACGGGGGATCAGCCCCAGCATTTT.

The chain recombines TRBV19 with TRBJ1-5; D not certain. The CDR3 is made up of 12 amino acids. Germline V gene lookup returns CDR1 LNHDA and CDR2 SQIVND (reference sequence). Trimming took 4 bases from V and 4 from J, leaving 5 bases between them. CDR3 in DNA: TGTGCCAGTAGTACCCCTAATCAGCCCCAGCATTTT. Protein: CASSTPNQPQHF.